This T cell receptor beta chain was recorded in a study of CD8 T cells in ankylosing spondylitis. Findings of the study overall: Before this, some motif variants had been reported in reactive arthritis synovial fluid and blood. A TCR beta motif of eight highly homologous variants appeared characteristic of ankylosing spondylitis blood. With a CD8+ phenotype, disease-linked clones were relatively rare in peripheral blood.

This clonotype was counted many times. The antigen remains unidentified. Germline assignment: CDR1 DFQATT and CDR2 SNEGSKA (reference sequence). Trimming pared 2 bases from V and 2 bases from J, leaving 17 bases between. The CDR3 length is 16 residues. Libraries of TCR beta came from quantitative 5'-RACE with molecular barcodes. TCRdb redid the calling of the 5' RACE reads with MiXCR, one entry per CDR3 protein. This sample has over 100,000 distinct CDR3 sequences, with about 10% found just once. The material sequenced was blood, either unsorted or a sorted T cell fraction (not recorded which). This TCR came from a female donor with ankylosing spondylitis or in good health (not recorded which). The chain carries TRBV20-1 and TRBJ2-3; D not certain. The CDR3 nucleotides read TGCAGTGCTAGAACCGGGCCCCTCTGGTACACAGATACGCAGTATTTT. Translating gives CSARTGPLWYTDTQYF.